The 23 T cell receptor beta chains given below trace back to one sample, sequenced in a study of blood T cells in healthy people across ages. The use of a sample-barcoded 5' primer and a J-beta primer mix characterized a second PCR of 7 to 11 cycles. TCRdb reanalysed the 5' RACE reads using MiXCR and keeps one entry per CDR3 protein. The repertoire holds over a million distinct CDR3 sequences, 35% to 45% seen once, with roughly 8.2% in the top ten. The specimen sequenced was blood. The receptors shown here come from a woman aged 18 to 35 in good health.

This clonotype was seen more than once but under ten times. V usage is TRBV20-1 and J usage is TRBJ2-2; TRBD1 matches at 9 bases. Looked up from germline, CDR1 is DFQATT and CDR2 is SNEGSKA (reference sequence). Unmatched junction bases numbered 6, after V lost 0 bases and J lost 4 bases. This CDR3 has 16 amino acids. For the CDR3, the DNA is TGCAGTGCTAGAGATACAGGGGGCAGAATCACCGGGGAGCTGTTTTTT. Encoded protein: CSARDTGGRITGELFF.

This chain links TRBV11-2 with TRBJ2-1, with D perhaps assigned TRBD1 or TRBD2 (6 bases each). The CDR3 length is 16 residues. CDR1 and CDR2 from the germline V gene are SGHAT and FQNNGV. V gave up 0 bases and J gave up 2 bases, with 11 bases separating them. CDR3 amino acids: CASSLEMRGAYNEQFF. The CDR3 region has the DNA TGTGCCAGCAGCTTAGAAATGAGGGGGGCCTACAATGAGCAGTTCTTC.

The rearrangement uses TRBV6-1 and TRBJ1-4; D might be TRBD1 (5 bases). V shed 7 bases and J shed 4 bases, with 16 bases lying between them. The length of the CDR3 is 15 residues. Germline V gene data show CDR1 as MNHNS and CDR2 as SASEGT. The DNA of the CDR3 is TGTGCCAGCAATTCCTGGGAAGGGGATAATGAAAAACTGTTTTTT. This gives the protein CASNSWEGDNEKLFF.

The CDR3 region is CASSFKGTSGGDYNEQFF. The DNA of the CDR3 is TGTGCCAGCAGTTTTAAGGGGACTAGCGGGGGCGATTACAATGAGCAGTTCTTC. The chain carries TRBV12-3 or TRBV12-4 and TRBJ2-1, with TRBD2 matching over 14 bases. The length of the CDR3 is 18 residues. Trimming cost V 3 bases and J 4 bases; bases outside gene matches: 8.

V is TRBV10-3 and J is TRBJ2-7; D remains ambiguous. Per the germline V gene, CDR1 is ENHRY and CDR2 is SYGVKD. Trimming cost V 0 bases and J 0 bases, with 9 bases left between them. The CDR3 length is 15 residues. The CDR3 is CAISESLESSYEQYF. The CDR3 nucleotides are TGTGCCATCAGTGAGTCCCTGGAGAGCTCCTACGAGCAGTACTTC.

This CDR3 reads CAKRQKGYNEQFF. The CDR3, as DNA: TGTGCCAAAAGACAGAAGGGGTACAATGAGCAGTTCTTC. This chain connects TRBV2 to TRBJ2-1, with D perhaps matching TRBD1 (5 bases). CDR3 size: 13 residues. The V gene lost 10 bases and the J gene lost 4 bases, with 14 bases spanning the gap. In germline, CDR1 is SNHLY, CDR2 FYNNEI.

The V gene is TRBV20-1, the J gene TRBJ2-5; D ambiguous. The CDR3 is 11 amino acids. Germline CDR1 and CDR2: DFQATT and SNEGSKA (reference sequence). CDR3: CTPTSQETQYF. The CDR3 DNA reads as TGCACCCCGACTTCCCAAGAGACCCAGTACTTC.

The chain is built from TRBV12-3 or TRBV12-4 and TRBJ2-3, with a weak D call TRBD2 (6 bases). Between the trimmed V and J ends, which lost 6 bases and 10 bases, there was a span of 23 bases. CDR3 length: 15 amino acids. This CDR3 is CASSSELAGSDAQYF. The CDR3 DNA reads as TGTGCCAGCAGCTCTGAACTAGCTGGAAGTGATGCGCAGTATTTT.

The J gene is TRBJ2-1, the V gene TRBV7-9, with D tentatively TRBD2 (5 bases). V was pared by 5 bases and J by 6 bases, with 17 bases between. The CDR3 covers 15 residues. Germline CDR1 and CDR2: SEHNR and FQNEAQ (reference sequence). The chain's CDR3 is CASSLLGTGSNEQFF. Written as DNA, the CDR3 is TGTGCCAGCAGCCTCTTAGGTACGGGATCCAATGAGCAGTTCTTC.

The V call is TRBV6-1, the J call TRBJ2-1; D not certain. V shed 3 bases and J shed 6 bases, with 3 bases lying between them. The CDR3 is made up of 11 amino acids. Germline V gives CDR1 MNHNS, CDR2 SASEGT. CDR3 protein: CASSDVNEQFF. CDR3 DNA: TGTGCCAGCAGTGACGTCAATGAGCAGTTCTTC.

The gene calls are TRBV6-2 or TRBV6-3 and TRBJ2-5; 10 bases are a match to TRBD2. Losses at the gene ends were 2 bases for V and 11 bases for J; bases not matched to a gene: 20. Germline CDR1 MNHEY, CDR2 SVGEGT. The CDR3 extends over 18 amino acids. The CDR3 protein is CASSYRAATSGSSGEQYF. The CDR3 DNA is TGTGCCAGCAGTTACAGGGCCGCGACTAGCGGGTCCAGCGGTGAGCAGTACTTC.

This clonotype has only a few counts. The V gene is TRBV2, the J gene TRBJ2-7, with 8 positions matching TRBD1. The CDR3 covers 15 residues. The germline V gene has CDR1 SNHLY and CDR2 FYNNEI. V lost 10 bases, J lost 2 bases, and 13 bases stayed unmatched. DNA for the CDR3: TGTGCCATCCTTCCCGGGACAGGAGCCCCCTACGAGCAGTACTTC. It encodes CAILPGTGAPYEQYF.

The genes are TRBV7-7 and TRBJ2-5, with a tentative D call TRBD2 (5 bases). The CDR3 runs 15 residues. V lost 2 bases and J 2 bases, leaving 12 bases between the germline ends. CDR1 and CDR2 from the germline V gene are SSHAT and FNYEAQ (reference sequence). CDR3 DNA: TGTGCCAGCAGCTTAATGTTAGGAGGACAAGAGACCCAGTACTTC. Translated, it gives CASSLMLGGQETQYF.

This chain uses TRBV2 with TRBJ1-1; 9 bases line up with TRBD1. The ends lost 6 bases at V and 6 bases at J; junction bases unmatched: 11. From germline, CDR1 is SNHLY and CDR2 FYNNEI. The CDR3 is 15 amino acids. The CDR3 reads CASSFGTGSTAEAFF. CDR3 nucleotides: TGTGCCAGCAGCTTTGGGACAGGGAGTACGGCTGAAGCTTTCTTT.

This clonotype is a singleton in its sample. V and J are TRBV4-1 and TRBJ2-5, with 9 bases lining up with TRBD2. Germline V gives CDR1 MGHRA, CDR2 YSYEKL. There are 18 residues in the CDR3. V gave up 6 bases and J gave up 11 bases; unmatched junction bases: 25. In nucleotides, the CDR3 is TGCGCCAGCAGTCGGGTTAGCGGGGGTCCCAATTTTTACAATGAGCAGTACTTC. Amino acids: CASSRVSGGPNFYNEQYF.

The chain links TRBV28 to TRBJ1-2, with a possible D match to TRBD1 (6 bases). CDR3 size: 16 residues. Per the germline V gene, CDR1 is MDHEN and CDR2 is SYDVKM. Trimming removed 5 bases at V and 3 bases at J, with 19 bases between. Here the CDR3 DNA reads TGTGCCAGCAGTCCCTCGCCGGCAGGGGAATACTATGGCTACACCTTC. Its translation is CASSPSPAGEYYGYTF.

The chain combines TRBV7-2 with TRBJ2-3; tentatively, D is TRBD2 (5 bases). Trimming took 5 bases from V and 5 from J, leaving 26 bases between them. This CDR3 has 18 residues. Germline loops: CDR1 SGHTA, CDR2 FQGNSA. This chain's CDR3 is CASSPAVRQGKVLDTQYF. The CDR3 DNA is TGTGCCAGCAGCCCAGCGGTTCGGCAAGGGAAGGTGCTAGATACGCAGTATTTT.

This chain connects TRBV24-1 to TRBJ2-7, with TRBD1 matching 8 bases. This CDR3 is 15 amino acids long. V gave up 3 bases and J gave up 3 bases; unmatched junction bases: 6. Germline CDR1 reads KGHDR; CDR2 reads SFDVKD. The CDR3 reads CATSDPGQGDYEQYF. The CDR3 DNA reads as TGTGCCACCAGTGATCCCGGACAGGGAGACTACGAGCAGTACTTC.

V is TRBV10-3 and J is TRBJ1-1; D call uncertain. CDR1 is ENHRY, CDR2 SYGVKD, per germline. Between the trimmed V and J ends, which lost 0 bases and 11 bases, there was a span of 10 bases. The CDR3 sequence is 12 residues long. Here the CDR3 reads CAISESPRRAFF. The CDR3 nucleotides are TGTGCCATCAGTGAGTCTCCCCGGAGGGCTTTCTTT.

In DNA form, the CDR3 reads TGTGCCAGCAGCCAAAGCGAAGGGAGTTCAGATACGCAGTATTTT. Protein product: CASSQSEGSSDTQYF. J is TRBJ2-3 and V is TRBV4-2; a possible D gene is TRBD2 (5 bases). The V and J ends lost 2 bases and 4 bases respectively, with 13 bases between them. The CDR3 spans 15 residues. Germline V lookup: CDR1 LGHNA, CDR2 YNFKEQ.

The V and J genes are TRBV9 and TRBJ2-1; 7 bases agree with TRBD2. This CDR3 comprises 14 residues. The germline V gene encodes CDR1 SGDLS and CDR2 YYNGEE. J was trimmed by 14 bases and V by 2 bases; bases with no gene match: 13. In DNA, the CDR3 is TGTGCCAGCAGCGTGGACTGGGGGGGGTATTATAAGTTCTTC. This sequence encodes CASSVDWGGYYKFF.

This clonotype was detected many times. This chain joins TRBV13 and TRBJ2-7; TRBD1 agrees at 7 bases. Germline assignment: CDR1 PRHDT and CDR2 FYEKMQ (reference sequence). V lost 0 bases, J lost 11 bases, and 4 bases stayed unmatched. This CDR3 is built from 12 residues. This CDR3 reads CASSLGRQGEYF. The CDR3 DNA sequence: TGTGCCAGCAGCTTAGGACGACAGGGAGAGTACTTC.

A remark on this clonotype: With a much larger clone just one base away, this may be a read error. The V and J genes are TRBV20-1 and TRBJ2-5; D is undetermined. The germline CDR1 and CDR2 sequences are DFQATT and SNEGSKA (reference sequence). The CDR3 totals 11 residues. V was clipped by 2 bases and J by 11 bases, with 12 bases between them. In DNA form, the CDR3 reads TGCAGTGCTAGACAGTACAATGAGCAGTACTTC. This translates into CSARQYNEQYF.